The 21 T cell receptor beta chains given below trace back to one sample, sequenced in a study of shared clonotypes between healthy human individuals (dated by TCRdb to about 2020). Library generation was performed with the immunoSEQ multiplex PCR assay. Held by TCRdb, this immuneACCESS table contains in-frame sequences only and omits some clones. Under half of the omission traces to an unresolved V gene where checked; the cause of the rest is unknown. This sample comprises 2 million to 2.5 million clones, around 95% of them detected only once. The top ten clones comprise about 0.13% of the sample. The sample taken for sequencing was naive CD4+ T cells sorted from blood. Per the publication, the cell subset or site label means: CD45RA+ positively selected. The receptor set was obtained from a man younger than 30 in good health.

This clone was detected once. This chain links TRBV7-6 with TRBJ2-1; D possibly corresponds to TRBD2 (6 bases). Looked up from germline, CDR1 is SGHVS and CDR2 is FNYEAQ. The CDR3 runs to 19 residues. V was trimmed by 0 bases and J by 5 bases, leaving 23 bases between them. The CDR3 region is CASSLAKGRRDFNHNEQFF. CDR3 coding DNA: TGTGCCAGCAGCTTAGCGAAAGGACGGCGGGACTTCAATCACAATGAGCAGTTCTTC.

The rearrangement joins TRBV30 to TRBJ1-2, with TRBD1 matching over 7 bases. Trimming cost V 4 bases and J 7 bases; bases outside gene matches: 21. The CDR3 consists of 17 residues. CDR1 and CDR2 (germline): GTSNPN, SVGIG (reference sequence). CDR3 residues: CAWKFLQGLAGEGGYTF. The CDR3 nucleotides are TGTGCCTGGAAATTTCTACAGGGGCTGGCTGGAGAAGGTGGCTACACCTTC.

This chain joins TRBV7-3 and TRBJ2-1; D unclear. Trimming stripped 2 bases from V and 5 bases from J, with 7 bases between. CDR3 length equals 13 residues. From germline, CDR1 is SGHTA and CDR2 FQGTGA. This CDR3 is CASSLFGDNEQFF. CDR3 coding DNA: TGTGCCAGCAGCTTATTTGGGGACAATGAGCAGTTCTTC. The full variable domain, rest sourced from reference TRBV7-3 and TRBJ2-1, is GAGVSQTPSNKVTEKGKYVELRCDPISGHTALYWYRQSLGQGPEFLIYFQGTGAADDSGLPNDRFFAVRPEGSVSTLKIQRTERGDSAVYLCASSLFGDNEQFFGPGTRLTVL.

V gene TRBV19 combines with J gene TRBJ1-2; D is ambiguous. Germline V gene sequence: CDR1 LNHDA, CDR2 SQIVND (reference sequence). This CDR3 has 14 amino acids. V gave up 6 bases and J gave up 4 bases, with 15 bases separating them. The CDR3 region is CASSTSSGFYGYTF. CDR3 in DNA: TGTGCCAGTAGCACATCCTCGGGGTTCTATGGCTACACCTTC.

This chain joins TRBV28 and TRBJ1-3; the match to TRBD1 covers 9 bases. CDR1 MDHEN and CDR2 SYDVKM come from the germline V gene. Losses at the gene ends were 5 bases for V and 4 bases for J; bases not matched to a gene: 9. The CDR3 totals 16 residues. In DNA, the CDR3 is TGTGCCAGCAGTCAGCCGGGACAGGGAGTCGGAAACACCATATATTTT. This gives the protein CASSQPGQGVGNTIYF.

This clone was seen more than once but under ten times. The gene calls are TRBV5-1 and TRBJ1-6; no clear D. CDR3 length equals 13 residues. With 4 bases removed from V and 6 bases from J, the gap between germline ends came to 8 bases. Germline CDR1 is SGHRS and CDR2 is YFSETQ. CDR3 nucleotide sequence: TGCGCCAGCAGCGCAAACAGTAATTCACCCCTCCACTTT. Residues: CASSANSNSPLHF.

In its sample, this clone was seen a few times. The chain carries TRBV10-3 and TRBJ2-1; TRBD1 matches at 11 bases. Germline-derived CDR1 and CDR2 are ENHRY and SYGVKD. The J segment lost 6 bases and the V segment lost 4 bases, leaving 8 bases of the junction unmatched. The CDR3 length is 16 residues. The CDR3 coding sequence is TGTGCCATCAGTGGCCTTTCCGGGACAGGGGGCAATGAGCAGTTCTTC. Translation: CAISGLSGTGGNEQFF.

This clone came up once. For the CDR3, the DNA is TGCGCCAGCAGCCAAGATCGGGGGCGCACCGGGGAGCTGTTTTTT. Encoded protein: CASSQDRGRTGELFF. This rearrangement joins TRBV4-3 to TRBJ2-2; D tentatively reads TRBD1 or TRBD2 (6 bases each). The CDR3 is 15 amino acids. The V end was cut by 0 bases, the J end by 4 bases, with 9 bases between. Germline CDR1 reads LGHNA; CDR2 reads YSLEER.

The rearrangement joins TRBV27 to TRBJ2-7; unclear D gene. V was clipped by 4 bases and J by 1 base, with 17 bases between them. This CDR3 contains 16 residues. Looked up from germline, CDR1 is MNHEY and CDR2 is SMNVEV (reference sequence). CDR3 in amino acids: CASSSSRQVGSYEQYF. In DNA, the CDR3 is TGTGCCAGCAGTTCGTCCAGACAAGTAGGGTCCTACGAGCAGTACTTC.

As DNA, the CDR3 is TGTGCCAGCAGTTCAGAGGGGCTGGGACACACTGAAGCTTTCTTT. Encoded protein: CASSSEGLGHTEAFF. The V and J genes are TRBV6-5 and TRBJ1-1; TRBD1 is a possible D gene (5 bases). The germline CDR1 and CDR2 sequences are MNHEY and SVGAGI. The ends were cut back, 4 bases at V and 3 bases at J, with 15 bases in the middle. The CDR3 loop spans 15 amino acids.

The J gene is TRBJ2-1, the V gene TRBV9; TRBD2 is a possible D gene (5 bases). Germline loops: CDR1 SGDLS, CDR2 YYNGEE. This CDR3 comprises 15 residues. Trimming pared 1 base from V and 5 bases from J, leaving 13 bases between. CDR3 protein: CASSVTGIGNNEQFF. The CDR3 DNA sequence: TGTGCCAGCAGCGTAACCGGGATAGGTAACAATGAGCAGTTCTTC.

V gene TRBV4-1 combines with J gene TRBJ2-7; a possible D gene is TRBD1 (6 bases). V was shortened by 0 bases and J by 1 base, with 10 bases between the two germline ends. This CDR3 comprises 15 residues. Germline V gives CDR1 MGHRA, CDR2 YSYEKL. Here the CDR3 DNA reads TGCGCCAGCAGCCAAGAAAGGGGGTTGTCCTACGAGCAGTACTTC. Its translation: CASSQERGLSYEQYF.

V usage is TRBV12-5 and J usage is TRBJ1-1, with D possibly being TRBD1 (6 bases). The CDR3 is 15 residues long. The germline CDR1 and CDR2 sequences are LGHNT and FRNRAP. Between the trimmed V and J ends, which lost 0 bases and 5 bases, there was a span of 13 bases. CDR3 residues: CASGLVLQGGTEAFF. In DNA, the CDR3 is TGTGCTAGTGGTTTGGTATTACAGGGAGGAACTGAAGCTTTCTTT.

The CDR3 nucleotides are TGTGCCAGCAGCCTGGGGACTCGAGGGGGAAGCACCGGGGAGCTGTTTTTT. It encodes CASSLGTRGGSTGELFF. This chain joins TRBV2 and TRBJ2-2, with D perhaps TRBD1 or TRBD2 (6 bases each). Per the germline V gene, CDR1 is SNHLY and CDR2 is FYNNEI. The CDR3 runs to 17 residues. With 6 bases removed from V and 4 bases from J, the gap between germline ends came to 21 bases.

For this clone: The sample holds other DNA sequences that translate to the same CDR3. The rearrangement uses TRBV11-3 and TRBJ2-7; D gene unclear. The V gene lost 0 bases and the J gene lost 7 bases, with 4 bases spanning the gap. Germline V lookup: CDR1 SGHNT, CDR2 YENEEA. The CDR3 extends over 11 amino acids. CDR3 DNA sequence: TGTGCCAGCAGCTTAGACGGGGAGCAGTACTTC. It encodes CASSLDGEQYF. Using reference TRBV11-3 and TRBJ2-7 for the parts outside the CDR3, the full variable domain is EAGVVQSPRYKIIEKKQPVAFWCNPISGHNTLYWYLQNLGQGPELLIRYENEEAVDDSQLPKDRFSAERLKGVDSTLKIQPAELGDSAVYLCASSLDGEQYFGPGTRLTVT.

This CDR3 is CASSEAHRSMEKLFF. Here the CDR3 DNA reads TGTGCCAGCAGTGAAGCGCACAGGAGTATGGAAAAACTGTTTTTT. The genes are TRBV6-1 and TRBJ1-4, with D possibly TRBD1 on 5 matching bases. The V end was cut by 0 bases, the J end by 8 bases, with 13 bases between. This CDR3 spans 15 amino acids. Germline assignment: CDR1 MNHNS and CDR2 SASEGT.

The rearrangement uses TRBV30 and TRBJ2-3; D unclear. V lost 4 bases to trimming and J lost 0 bases, with 14 bases between them. The germline gives CDR1 GTSNPN, CDR2 SVGIG (reference sequence). This CDR3 is 15 amino acids long. The CDR3 loop is CAWTLTGVSTDTQYF. The CDR3 DNA reads TGTGCCTGGACCCTAACTGGGGTAAGCACAGATACGCAGTATTTT.

The chain employs TRBV7-6 and TRBJ2-5; tentatively, D is TRBD2 (6 bases). This CDR3 spans 16 amino acids. CDR1 and CDR2 from the germline V gene are SGHVS and FNYEAQ. The V gene lost 5 bases and the J gene lost 1 base, with 17 bases spanning the gap. In nucleotides, the CDR3 is TGTGCCAGCAGCCAAGTCGGTGGAGGGATCCAAGAGACCCAGTACTTC. It is translated as CASSQVGGGIQETQYF.

As for this clone: A read error may explain this, as a much larger clone is one base away. The chain joins TRBV18 to TRBJ2-7; 8 bases are a match to TRBD1. CDR1 and CDR2 from the germline V gene are KGHSH and LQKENI. This CDR3 has 13 residues. Trimming removed 6 bases from V and 5 bases from J; junction bases left unmatched: 6. CDR3: CASSQDRADEQYF. The CDR3 DNA follows: TGTGCCAGCTCTCAGGACAGGGCCGACGAGCAGTACTTC.

The V call is TRBV5-4, the J call TRBJ2-3, with a weak D call TRBD1 (6 bases). Trimming cost V 1 base and J 5 bases, with 11 bases left between them. This CDR3 is 14 amino acids long. Germline loops: CDR1 SGHNT, CDR2 YYREEE (reference sequence). Here the CDR3 DNA reads TGTGCCAGCAGCTTGACAGACAGGATAGATACGCAGTATTTT. Translated: CASSLTDRIDTQYF.

The table lists this clone with a few counts. The chain has TRBV6-1 and TRBJ1-1; D gene unclear. The CDR3 contains 13 residues. Germline lookup yields CDR1 MNHNS and CDR2 SASEGT. V was trimmed by 4 bases and J by 1 base, leaving 7 bases between them. The CDR3 bases are TGTGCCAGCAGTGGTAAGTGGAACACTGAAGCTTTCTTT. Translating it yields CASSGKWNTEAFF.